Sequencing of this T cell receptor (beta chain) was carried out in a study of blood T cell repertoires in COVID-19. As handled by the study authors: Nucleated cell counts were estimated from reference gene primer amplification. TCRdb keeps only in-frame clones here, not all; method: immunoSEQ multiplex PCR. The DNA gave D and trimming, while V, J and clone size come from that table. The table records about 150,000 clones, 80% to 90% of them present only once. V lost 0 bases, J lost 6 bases, and 7 bases stayed unmatched. Germline values: CDR1 KGHSH, CDR2 LQKENI. CDR3 length: 16 residues. V gene TRBV18 combines with J gene TRBJ2-1; 8 bases match TRBD2. The clonotype comes from a woman in her fifties or sixties with COVID-19, enrolled during active disease. Sequenced sample: peripheral blood. The CDR3 DNA follows: TGTGCCAGCTCACCACCGTCGGGCGGGAGGTTCAATGAGCAGTTCTTC. Translating gives CASSPPSGGRFNEQFF.